One sample yielded the 15 T cell receptor beta chains listed below, sequenced in a study of blood T cells in healthy people across ages. PCR was performed a second time for about 7 to 11 cycles using a sample-barcoded 5' primer and a J-beta primer mix. TCRdb reanalysed the 5' RACE reads using MiXCR and keeps one entry per CDR3 protein. The sample shows 790,000 or so distinct CDR3 sequences, more than 55% of them seen only once. The sample was blood. These receptors were taken from a man aged 35 to 55 in good health.

The V call is TRBV9, the J call TRBJ2-1; 8 positions match TRBD1. In germline, CDR1 is SGDLS, CDR2 YYNGEE. The CDR3 runs to 18 residues. Trimming removed 2 bases from V and 8 bases from J; junction bases left unmatched: 18. The CDR3 DNA reads as TGTGCCAGCAGCGTTTCTTTGGGCAGGGGGCAGGGATGGGATGAGCAGTTCTTC. It specifies CASSVSLGRGQGWDEQFF.

This chain uses TRBV25-1 with TRBJ2-7; tentative D call: TRBD2 (5 bases). CDR3 size: 11 residues. CDR1 is MGHDK, CDR2 SYGVNS, per germline. With 1 base removed from V and 7 bases from J, the gap between germline ends came to 5 bases. CDR3 loop: CASSEWTEQYF. In nucleotides, the CDR3 is TGTGCCAGCAGTGAATGGACTGAGCAGTACTTC.

V usage is TRBV29-1 and J usage is TRBJ2-3; D is perhaps TRBD2 (5 bases). In germline, CDR1 is SQVTM, CDR2 ANQGSEA. V lost 2 bases to trimming and J lost 4 bases, with 13 bases between them. The CDR3 spans 14 residues. CDR3 in amino acids: CSVESVGEPDTQYF. The CDR3 DNA reads as TGCAGCGTTGAATCCGTGGGAGAACCAGATACGCAGTATTTT.

The DNA of the CDR3 is TGTGCCAGCACCCTCGGTGGGGCGATCGCAGATACGCAGTATTTT. Its translation is CASTLGGAIADTQYF. The chain recombines TRBV7-9 with TRBJ2-3; weak D call: TRBD1 (5 bases). CDR3 length equals 15 residues. The germline V gene has CDR1 SEHNR and CDR2 FQNEAQ (reference sequence). Between the trimmed V and J ends, which lost 7 bases and 4 bases, there was a span of 18 bases. The variable domain in full, with the rest retrieved from reference TRBV7-9 and TRBJ2-3, is DTGVSQNPRHKITKRGQNVTFRCDPISEHNRLYWYRQTLGQGPEFLTYFQNEAQLEKSRLLSDRFSAERPKGSFSTLEIQRTEQGDSAMYLCASTLGGAIADTQYFGPGTRLTVL.

The chain uses TRBV11-1 and TRBJ2-1; 7 nucleotides line up with TRBD2. Germline CDR1 SGHAT, CDR2 FQDESV (reference sequence). The CDR3 is 15 amino acids. V gave up 4 bases and J gave up 14 bases; unmatched junction bases: 17. The CDR3 nucleotides are TGTGCCAGCAGCTCTTTGACCATGTACAGCCGGGGGGAGTTCTTC. This sequence encodes CASSSLTMYSRGEFF.

The table lists this clonotype with a few counts. This chain links TRBV3-1 with TRBJ2-5, with D perhaps matching TRBD2 (6 bases). Looked up from germline, CDR1 is LGHDT and CDR2 is YNNKEL (reference sequence). Trimming cost V 4 bases and J 2 bases, with 17 bases left between them. There are 16 residues in the CDR3. Here the CDR3 reads CASSPRARGGQETQYF. The DNA for the CDR3 is TGTGCCAGCAGCCCCCGTGCGCGGGGCGGACAAGAGACCCAGTACTTC.

This clonotype was seen a handful of times. One end of the junction does not line up with germline, which may come from a read error. V gene TRBV20-1 combines with J gene TRBJ1-1; D is possibly TRBD1 (6 bases). Germline CDR1 reads DFQATT; CDR2 reads SNEGSKA (reference sequence). The CDR3 covers 15 residues. The CDR3 sequence is CSTRFPTGLEDEAFF. CDR3 DNA sequence: TGCAGTACTAGATTTCCGACAGGCCTCGAGGATGAAGCTTTCTTT.

This clonotype has only a few counts. The chain links TRBV7-9 to TRBJ2-1; TRBD2 matches at 13 bases. Germline V gives CDR1 SEHNR, CDR2 FQNEAQ (reference sequence). The V segment lost 3 bases and the J segment 6 bases; nucleotides outside the gene matches: 11. The CDR3 runs 18 residues. CDR3 DNA sequence: TGTGCCAGCAGCTTCAAAACCGGGACTAGCGGGACTCCCAATGAGCAGTTCTTC. This translates into CASSFKTGTSGTPNEQFF.

This clonotype came up once. The chain carries TRBV6-5 and TRBJ2-2; no definite D call. V shed 3 bases and J shed 7 bases, with 6 bases lying between them. CDR3 length equals 12 residues. Germline-derived CDR1 and CDR2 are MNHEY and SVGAGI. In DNA form, the CDR3 reads TGTGCCAGCAGTTATGCCAGCGGGGAGCTGTTTTTT. Protein product: CASSYASGELFF.

This clonotype was picked up a small number of times. This chain links TRBV2 with TRBJ2-1, with 14 bases that match TRBD2. V shed 5 bases and J 3 bases; nucleotides not matched to a gene: 3. The CDR3 extends over 16 amino acids. Per germline, CDR1 SNHLY and CDR2 FYNNEI. CDR3 loop: CASSPGLAGVYNEQFF. For the CDR3, the DNA is TGTGCCAGCAGTCCGGGACTAGCGGGAGTCTACAATGAGCAGTTCTTC.

This clonotype has only one observation. This chain uses TRBV7-9 with TRBJ1-4, with a tentative D call TRBD1 (5 bases). Trimming removed 3 bases at V and 0 bases at J, with 17 bases between. This CDR3 region has 18 residues. Germline V gives CDR1 SEHNR, CDR2 FQNEAQ (reference sequence). The CDR3 coding sequence is TGTGCCAGCAGCTTCGCATTCGGGACGGCGGCAACTAATGAAAAACTGTTTTTT. Translated: CASSFAFGTAATNEKLFF.

In its sample, this clonotype was seen a few times. The J gene is TRBJ2-7, the V gene TRBV7-2; D is unresolved. Germline CDR1 and CDR2: SGHTA and FQGNSA. The CDR3 spans 10 residues. V was shortened by 8 bases and J by 3 bases, with 5 bases between the two germline ends. CDR3 amino acids: CASANYEQYF. Here the CDR3 DNA reads TGTGCCAGCGCCAACTACGAGCAGTACTTC.

The chain employs TRBV5-1 and TRBJ2-1, with 7 bases aligning to TRBD1. V was clipped by 6 bases and J by 3 bases; unmatched bases: 6. The germline gives CDR1 SGHRS, CDR2 YFSETQ. The CDR3 covers 14 residues. The CDR3 region is CASTDRADYNEQFF. CDR3 nucleotides: TGCGCCAGCACCGACAGGGCGGACTACAATGAGCAGTTCTTC. Variable domain in full (rest from reference TRBV5-1 and TRBJ2-1): KAGVTQTPRYLIKTRGQQVTLSCSPISGHRSVSWYQQTPGQGLQFLFEYFSETQRNKGNFPGRFSGRQFSNSRSEMNVSTLELGDSALYLCASTDRADYNEQFFGPGTRLTVL.

The chain recombines TRBV27 with TRBJ2-7; TRBD1 agrees at 8 bases. CDR1 and CDR2 from the germline V gene are MNHEY and SMNVEV (reference sequence). Trimming removed 2 bases from V and 0 bases from J; junction bases left unmatched: 3. This CDR3 contains 15 residues. CDR3 sequence reads: CASSLTGTGSYEQYF. Written as DNA, the CDR3 is TGTGCCAGCAGTTTAACCGGGACAGGCTCCTACGAGCAGTACTTC.

The genes are TRBV7-9 and TRBJ1-4; D unclear. The CDR3 runs to 14 residues. CDR1 and CDR2 (germline): SEHNR, FQNEAQ (reference sequence). V was shortened by 5 bases and J by 5 bases, with 12 bases between the two germline ends. The chain's CDR3 is CASSLPGWNEKLFF. Here the CDR3 DNA reads TGTGCCAGCAGCCTTCCGGGGTGGAATGAAAAACTGTTTTTT.